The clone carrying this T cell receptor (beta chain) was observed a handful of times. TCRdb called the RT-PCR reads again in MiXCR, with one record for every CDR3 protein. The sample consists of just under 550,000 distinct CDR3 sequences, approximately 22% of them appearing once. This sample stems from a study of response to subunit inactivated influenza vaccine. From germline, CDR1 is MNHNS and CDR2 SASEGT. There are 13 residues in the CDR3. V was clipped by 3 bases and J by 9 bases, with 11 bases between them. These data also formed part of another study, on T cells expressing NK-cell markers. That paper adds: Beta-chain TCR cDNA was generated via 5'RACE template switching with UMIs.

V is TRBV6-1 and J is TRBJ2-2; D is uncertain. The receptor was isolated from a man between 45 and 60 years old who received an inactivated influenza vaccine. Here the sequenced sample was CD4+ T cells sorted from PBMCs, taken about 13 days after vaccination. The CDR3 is CASSDRRHRELFF. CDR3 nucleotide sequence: TGTGCCAGCAGTGACCGGCGGCACCGGGAGCTGTTTTTT.